The rows below give T cell receptor beta chains drawn from one sample of a study of CD8 T cells in Susac syndrome. TCRdb reprocessed the immunoSEQ multiplex PCR reads with MiXCR, giving one entry per CDR3 protein. The sample lists some 120,000 distinct CDR3 sequences, over 85% occurring once. What was sequenced was CD8+ T cells from PBMCs. These receptors all come from a human donor with multiple sclerosis. CDR3s include the opening cysteine and the closing phenylalanine or tryptophan.

V,J,CDR3
TRBV20-1,TRBJ2-6,CSASWGPSGANVLTF
TRBV11-2,TRBJ2-5,CASSPRRSHATQYF
TRBV18,TRBJ1-4,CASSPARRPQPGEKLFF
TRBV2,TRBJ2-2,CASRTSGRIMNTGELFF
TRBV5-6,TRBJ1-2,CASSQMTANYGYTF
TRBV7-6,TRBJ2-1,CASSLLGLGAPYNEQFF
TRBV30,TRBJ2-7,CASGTDYEQYF
TRBV30,TRBJ1-2,CASPSIRGSGYTF
TRBV29-1,TRBJ2-1,CSVEAGSINEQFF
TRBV5-1,TRBJ2-2,CASSYFEGGGRTGELFF